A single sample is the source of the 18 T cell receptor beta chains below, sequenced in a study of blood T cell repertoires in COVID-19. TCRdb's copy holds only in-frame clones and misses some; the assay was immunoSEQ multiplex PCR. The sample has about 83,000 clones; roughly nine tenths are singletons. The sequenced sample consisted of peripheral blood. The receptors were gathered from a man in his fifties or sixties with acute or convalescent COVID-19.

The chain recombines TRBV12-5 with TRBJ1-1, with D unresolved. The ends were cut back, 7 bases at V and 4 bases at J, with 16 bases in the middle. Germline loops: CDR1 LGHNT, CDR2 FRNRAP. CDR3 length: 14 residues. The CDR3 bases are TGTGCTAGTGCCTACGCCCTCCTAGGCACTGAAGCTTTCTTT. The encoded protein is CASAYALLGTEAFF. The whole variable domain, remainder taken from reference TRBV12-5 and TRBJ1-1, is DARVTQTPRHKVTEMGQEVTMRCQPILGHNTVFWYRQTMMQGLELLAYFRNRAPLDDSGMPKDRFSAEMPDATLATLKIQPSEPRDSAVYFCASAYALLGTEAFFGQGTRLTVV.

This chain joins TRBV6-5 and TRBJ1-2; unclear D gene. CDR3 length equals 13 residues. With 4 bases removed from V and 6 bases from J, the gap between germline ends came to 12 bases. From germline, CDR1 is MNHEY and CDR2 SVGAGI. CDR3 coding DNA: TGTGCCAGCAGTTTCCTCAACACGAATGGCTACACCTTC. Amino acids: CASSFLNTNGYTF.

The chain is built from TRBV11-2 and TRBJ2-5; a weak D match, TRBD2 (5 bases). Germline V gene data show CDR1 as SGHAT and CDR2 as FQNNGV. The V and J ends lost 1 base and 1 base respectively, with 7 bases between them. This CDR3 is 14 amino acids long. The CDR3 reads CASSLGAGQETQYF. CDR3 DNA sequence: TGTGCCAGCAGCTTAGGGGCGGGCCAAGAGACCCAGTACTTC.

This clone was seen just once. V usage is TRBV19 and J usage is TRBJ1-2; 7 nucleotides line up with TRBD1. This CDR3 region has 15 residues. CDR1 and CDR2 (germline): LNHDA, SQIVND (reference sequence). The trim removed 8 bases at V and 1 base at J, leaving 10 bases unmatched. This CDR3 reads CASGTDHSVNYGYTF. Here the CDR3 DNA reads TGTGCCAGTGGGACAGACCATTCTGTTAACTATGGCTACACCTTC. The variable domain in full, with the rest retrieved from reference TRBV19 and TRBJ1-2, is DGGITQSPKYLFRKEGQNVTLSCEQNLNHDAMYWYRQDPGQGLRLIYYSQIVNDFQKGDIAEGYSVSREKKESFPLTVTSAQKNPTAFYLCASGTDHSVNYGYTFGSGTRLTVV.

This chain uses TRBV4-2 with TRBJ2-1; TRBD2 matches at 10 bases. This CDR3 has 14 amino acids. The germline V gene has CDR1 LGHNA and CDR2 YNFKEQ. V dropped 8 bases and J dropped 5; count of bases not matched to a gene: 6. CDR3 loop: CASRSGGLDNEQFF. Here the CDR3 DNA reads TGTGCCAGCCGTAGCGGGGGGCTCGACAATGAGCAGTTCTTC.

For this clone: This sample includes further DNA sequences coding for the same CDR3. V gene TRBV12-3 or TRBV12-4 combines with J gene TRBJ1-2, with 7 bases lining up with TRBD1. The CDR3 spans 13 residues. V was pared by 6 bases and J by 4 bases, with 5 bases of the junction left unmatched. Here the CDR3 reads CASSRGTVYGYTF. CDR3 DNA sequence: TGTGCCAGCAGCCGCGGGACAGTCTATGGCTACACCTTC.

The CDR3 region is CASSLGQGEPQHF. CDR3 bases: TGCGCCAGCAGCCTTGGACAGGGCGAACCCCAGCATTTT. V is TRBV5-1 and J is TRBJ1-5; 8 positions agree with TRBD1. The germline V gene encodes CDR1 SGHRS and CDR2 YFSETQ. V dropped 4 bases and J dropped 10; count of bases not matched to a gene: 7. CDR3 length: 13 residues.

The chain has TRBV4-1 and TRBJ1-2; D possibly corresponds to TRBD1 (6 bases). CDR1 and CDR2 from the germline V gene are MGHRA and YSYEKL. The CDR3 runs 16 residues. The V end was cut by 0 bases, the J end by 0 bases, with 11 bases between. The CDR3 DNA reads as TGCGCCAGCAGCCAAGATATAGGACAGCCTAACTATGGCTACACCTTC. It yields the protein CASSQDIGQPNYGYTF.

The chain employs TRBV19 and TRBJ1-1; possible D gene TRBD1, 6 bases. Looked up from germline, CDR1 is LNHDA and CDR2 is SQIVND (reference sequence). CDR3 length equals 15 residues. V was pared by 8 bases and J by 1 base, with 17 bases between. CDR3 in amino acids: CASREGVYENTEAFF. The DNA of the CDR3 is TGTGCCAGTCGGGAGGGGGTCTACGAGAACACTGAAGCTTTCTTT.

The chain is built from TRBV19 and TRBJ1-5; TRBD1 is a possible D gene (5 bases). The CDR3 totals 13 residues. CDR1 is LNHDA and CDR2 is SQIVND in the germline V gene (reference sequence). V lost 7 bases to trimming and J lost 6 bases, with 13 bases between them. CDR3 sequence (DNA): TGTGCCAGTAACCCCTGGAGGGGTCAGCCCCAGCATTTT. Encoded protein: CASNPWRGQPQHF. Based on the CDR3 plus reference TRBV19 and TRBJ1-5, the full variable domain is DGGITQSPKYLFRKEGQNVTLSCEQNLNHDAMYWYRQDPGQGLRLIYYSQIVNDFQKGDIAEGYSVSREKKESFPLTVTSAQKNPTAFYLCASNPWRGQPQHFGDGTRLSIL.

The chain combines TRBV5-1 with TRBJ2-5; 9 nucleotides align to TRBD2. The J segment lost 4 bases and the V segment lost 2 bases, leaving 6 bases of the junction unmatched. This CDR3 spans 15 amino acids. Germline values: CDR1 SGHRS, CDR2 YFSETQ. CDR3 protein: CASSLGGGASETQYF. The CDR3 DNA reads TGCGCCAGCAGCTTAGGCGGGGGGGCCTCAGAGACCCAGTACTTC.

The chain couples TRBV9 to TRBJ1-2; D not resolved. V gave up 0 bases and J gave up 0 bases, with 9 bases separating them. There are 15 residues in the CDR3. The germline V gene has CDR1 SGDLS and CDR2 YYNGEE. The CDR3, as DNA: TGTGCCAGCAGCGTAGGTAACAGTCCTAACTATGGCTACACCTTC. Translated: CASSVGNSPNYGYTF. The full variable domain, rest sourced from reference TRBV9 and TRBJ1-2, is DSGVTQTPKHLITATGQRVTLRCSPRSGDLSVYWYQQSLDQGLQFLIQYYNGEERAKGNILERFSAQQFPDLHSELNLSSLELGDSALYFCASSVGNSPNYGYTFGSGTRLTVV.

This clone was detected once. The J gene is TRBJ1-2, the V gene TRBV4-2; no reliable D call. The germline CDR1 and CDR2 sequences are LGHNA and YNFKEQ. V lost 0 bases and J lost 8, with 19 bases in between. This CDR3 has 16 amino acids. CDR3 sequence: CASSQDRPPGISGYTF. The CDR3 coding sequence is TGTGCCAGCAGCCAAGATAGGCCCCCGGGAATCTCGGGCTACACCTTC.

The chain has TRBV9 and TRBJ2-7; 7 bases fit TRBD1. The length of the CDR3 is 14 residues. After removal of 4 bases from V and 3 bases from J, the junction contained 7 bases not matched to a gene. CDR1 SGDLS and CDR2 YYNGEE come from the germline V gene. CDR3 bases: TGTGCCAGCAGCTCACAGGGGCCTGGCTACGAGCAGTACTTC. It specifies CASSSQGPGYEQYF.

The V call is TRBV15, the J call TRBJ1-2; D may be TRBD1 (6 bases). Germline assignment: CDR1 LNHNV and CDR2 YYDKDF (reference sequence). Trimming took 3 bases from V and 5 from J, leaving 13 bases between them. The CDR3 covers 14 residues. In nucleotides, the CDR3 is TGTGCCACCAGCAGGACTCGGGGGGCGTATGGCTACACCTTC. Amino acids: CATSRTRGAYGYTF. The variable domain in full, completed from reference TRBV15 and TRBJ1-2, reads DAMVIQNPRYQVTQFGKPVTLSCSQTLNHNVMYWYQQKSSQAPKLLFHYYDKDFNNEADTPDNFQSRRPNTSFCFLDIRSPGLGDTAMYLCATSRTRGAYGYTFGSGTRLTVV.

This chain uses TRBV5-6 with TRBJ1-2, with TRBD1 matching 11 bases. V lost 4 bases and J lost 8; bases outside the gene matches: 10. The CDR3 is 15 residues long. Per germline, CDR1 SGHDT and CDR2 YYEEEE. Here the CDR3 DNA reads TGTGCCAGCAGCGAAATAGGACAGGGGGCGGGAGGCTACACCTTC. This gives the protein CASSEIGQGAGGYTF.

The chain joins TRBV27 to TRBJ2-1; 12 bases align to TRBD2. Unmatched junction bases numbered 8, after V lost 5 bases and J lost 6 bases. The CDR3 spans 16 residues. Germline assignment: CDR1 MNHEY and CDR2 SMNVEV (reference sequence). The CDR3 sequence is CASSPGLAGYGNEQFF. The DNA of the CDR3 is TGTGCCAGCAGTCCAGGACTAGCGGGGTACGGCAATGAGCAGTTCTTC.

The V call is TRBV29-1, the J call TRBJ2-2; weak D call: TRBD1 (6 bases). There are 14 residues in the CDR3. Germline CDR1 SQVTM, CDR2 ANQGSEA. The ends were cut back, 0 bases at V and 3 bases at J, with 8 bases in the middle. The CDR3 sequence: CSVEDRGDTGELFF. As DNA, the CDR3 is TGCAGCGTTGAAGACAGGGGTGACACCGGGGAGCTGTTTTTT.